A selection of T cell receptor beta chains follows, all from one sample in a study of CD8+ T cells in alopecia areata. Generated by immunoSEQ multiplex PCR, the TCRdb table keeps only in-frame clones and is missing some. The table includes 110,000 or so clones, about 60% detected once. The sequencing input was NKG2D-low CD8+ T cells sorted from blood. The receptors here all came from a human donor with alopecia areata. Both conserved end residues are part of each CDR3. The D gene is left open where the match is weak. Clone size appears in some rows only: once, few, many, or a class for an expanded clone.

D,J,length,size,V,CDR3,DNA
-,TRBJ1-5,12,few,TRBV5-6,CASSFSNQPQHF,TGTGCCAGCAGCTTCTCTAATCAGCCCCAGCATTTT
-,TRBJ2-7,14,few,TRBV6-5,CASSPGTPSYEQYF,TGTGCCAGCAGTCCCGGGACACCCTCCTACGAGCAGTACTTC
-,TRBJ2-5,19,few,TRBV14,CASSQGIAAGFRRGETQYF,TGTGCCAGCAGCCAAGGGATAGCGGCGGGTTTCAGACGTGGTGAGACCCAGTACTTC
-,TRBJ2-7,12,-,TRBV15,CATSRTGQEQYF,TGTGCCACCAGCAGAACAGGGCAAGAGCAGTACTTC
TRBD1,TRBJ2-5,15,-,TRBV15,CATSRRTGGEETQYF,TGTGCCACCAGCAGACGGACAGGGGGCGAGGAGACCCAGTACTTC
-,TRBJ1-5,15,-,TRBV5-6,CASSLYGQLHQPQHF,TGTGCCAGCAGCTTGTACGGGCAGCTTCATCAGCCCCAGCATTTT
TRBD2,TRBJ2-7,17,-,TRBV15,CATSRDRLAGGSYEQYF,TGTGCCACCAGCAGAGACCGACTAGCGGGAGGCTCCTACGAGCAGTACTTC
-,TRBJ1-2,16,-,TRBV7-9,CASSGLIAGTNYGYTF,TGTGCCAGCAGCGGACTAATTGCCGGGACAAACTATGGCTACACCTTC
TRBD1,TRBJ1-1,14,once,TRBV29-1,CSVDDRGSVTEAFF,TGCAGCGTTGATGACAGGGGGTCAGTCACTGAAGCTTTCTTT
-,TRBJ2-5,13,once,TRBV5-1,CASSLGWQETQYF,TGCGCCAGCAGCTTGGGATGGCAAGAGACCCAGTACTTC
-,TRBJ2-2,13,-,TRBV6-6,CASRLGSTGELFF,TGTGCCAGCAGACTCGGGAGCACCGGGGAGCTGTTTTTT
TRBD1,TRBJ1-5,17,-,TRBV2,CAGSGTGGLMSDQPQHF,TGTGCCGGATCCGGGACAGGGGGCTTGATGAGTGATCAGCCCCAGCATTTT
TRBD1,TRBJ1-2,12,-,TRBV9,CASSSGQYGYTF,TGTGCCAGCAGCTCGGGACAGTATGGCTACACCTTC
TRBD1,TRBJ2-3,15,few,TRBV2,CASSSDRANTDTQYF,TGTGCCAGCAGTAGTGACAGGGCGAACACAGATACGCAGTATTTT
-,TRBJ2-3,13,-,TRBV11-2,CASSAGVPDTQYF,TGTGCCAGCAGCGCAGGGGTCCCAGATACGCAGTATTTT
-,TRBJ2-7,13,-,TRBV4-1,CASSQDGPYEQYF,TGCGCCAGCAGCCAGGACGGACCCTACGAGCAGTACTTC
TRBD2,TRBJ2-1,15,few,TRBV19,CASGLQREGPHEQFF,TGTGCCAGCGGACTACAGCGGGAGGGCCCTCATGAGCAGTTCTTC
-,TRBJ2-1,15,-,TRBV9,CASSVDVASAFEQFF,TGTGCCAGCAGCGTAGATGTGGCTAGCGCGTTTGAGCAGTTCTTC
TRBD2,TRBJ2-5,19,few,TRBV27,CASSLLTGTSGPGWETQYF,TGTGCCAGCAGTTTACTAACCGGGACTAGCGGCCCCGGGTGGGAGACCCAGTACTTC
-,TRBJ2-3,14,-,TRBV15,CATSTDRRTDTQYF,TGTGCCACCAGCACGGACAGACGCACAGATACGCAGTATTTT
TRBD2,TRBJ2-1,15,few,TRBV7-9,CASSSTSGGHNEQFF,TGTGCCAGCAGCTCCACTAGCGGGGGACACAATGAGCAGTTCTTC
-,TRBJ1-2,16,-,TRBV7-8,CASSITGNRNYYGYTF,TGTGCCAGCAGCATTACGGGAAACCGAAACTATTATGGCTACACCTTC
-,TRBJ2-7,19,-,TRBV10-3,CAISEGLGRELSVIYEQYF,TGTGCCATCAGTGAGGGATTGGGGAGAGAACTCTCCGTGATCTACGAGCAGTACTTC
-,TRBJ2-7,13,few,TRBV7-9,CASSLIATEEQYF,TGTGCCAGCAGCTTAATAGCGACGGAAGAGCAGTACTTC
TRBD2,TRBJ2-2,15,-,TRBV19,CASKRLAGNTGELFF,TGTGCCAGTAAGAGACTAGCGGGGAACACCGGGGAGCTGTTTTTT
-,TRBJ2-7,14,once,TRBV27,CASSLLLGLDEQYF,TGTGCCAGCAGTCTACTACTTGGGTTGGACGAGCAGTACTTC
-,TRBJ2-3,11,few,TRBV25-1,CASSQADTQYF,TGTGCCAGCAGTCAAGCAGATACGCAGTATTTT
TRBD2,TRBJ2-2,16,-,TRBV7-9,CASSSRLAGGTGELFF,TGTGCCAGCAGCTCGAGGTTGGCGGGAGGCACCGGGGAGCTGTTTTTT
-,TRBJ2-7,13,-,TRBV15,CATSRGEAYEQYF,TGTGCCACCAGCAGAGGGGAAGCCTACGAGCAGTACTTC
-,TRBJ2-7,12,-,TRBV27,CASSFAGREQYF,TGTGCCAGCAGTTTTGCGGGAAGAGAGCAGTACTTC
-,TRBJ2-2,12,-,TRBV30,CASKGGTGELFF,TGTGCCTCTAAAGGGGGCACCGGGGAGCTGTTTTTT
TRBD2,TRBJ2-1,13,-,TRBV29-1,CSVVSGANNEQFF,TGCAGCGTTGTAAGCGGGGCAAACAATGAGCAGTTCTTC
TRBD1,TRBJ1-2,17,-,TRBV9,CASSPAGTGTASYGYTF,TGTGCCAGCAGCCCAGCCGGGACAGGGACTGCTAGCTATGGCTACACCTTC
-,TRBJ2-1,12,few,TRBV7-9,CASRPPYNEQFF,TGTGCCAGCAGGCCTCCGTACAATGAGCAGTTCTTC
TRBD2,TRBJ2-7,18,few,TRBV7-9,CASSLFRTSGHSSYEQYF,TGTGCCAGCAGCTTATTCCGGACTAGCGGCCACAGCTCCTACGAGCAGTACTTC
-,TRBJ2-3,12,-,TRBV12-5,CASGLGRDAQYF,TGTGCTAGTGGTTTGGGTAGGGATGCGCAGTATTTT
-,TRBJ1-1,15,few,TRBV30,CAWRVRTGPYTEAFF,TGTGCCTGGAGGGTTAGAACAGGGCCCTACACTGAAGCTTTCTTT
TRBD1,TRBJ2-2,16,-,TRBV5-1,CASSPGTGGNDGELFF,TGCGCCAGCAGCCCAGGGACAGGGGGCAATGACGGGGAGCTGTTTTTT
-,TRBJ1-1,12,-,TRBV9,CASSPDITEAFF,TGTGCCAGCAGCCCGGACATCACTGAAGCTTTCTTT
TRBD2,TRBJ2-3,15,-,TRBV7-3,CASSLTSGNTDTQYF,TGTGCCAGCAGCTTAACTAGCGGGAATACAGATACGCAGTATTTT
-,TRBJ2-1,11,-,TRBV7-9,CASSFLGEQFF,TGTGCCAGCAGCTTCCTTGGTGAGCAGTTCTTC
-,TRBJ2-3,14,-,TRBV29-1,CSATEDGRTDTQYF,TGCAGCGCCACCGAGGACGGCCGCACAGATACGCAGTATTTT
-,TRBJ1-5,12,-,TRBV28,CASSLYWQPQHF,TGTGCCAGCAGTTTATATTGGCAGCCCCAGCATTTT
-,TRBJ2-5,16,once,TRBV2,CASSAPTERLQETQYF,TGTGCCAGCAGTGCTCCAACCGAAAGGCTTCAAGAGACCCAGTACTTC
TRBD1,TRBJ1-1,15,-,TRBV6-1,CASSERTGLGTEAFF,TGTGCCAGCAGTGAAAGGACAGGGCTCGGGACTGAAGCTTTCTTT
TRBD2,TRBJ2-1,15,-,TRBV10-1,CASSASGSWYNEQFF,TGCGCCAGCAGTGCTAGCGGGAGTTGGTACAATGAGCAGTTCTTC
TRBD2,TRBJ2-5,13,-,TRBV10-1,CASSGGLEETQYF,TGCGCCAGCAGTGGGGGACTAGAAGAGACCCAGTACTTC
-,TRBJ2-1,15,-,TRBV5-6,CASSLVTSSYNEQFF,TGTGCCAGCAGCTTGGTCACCTCCTCCTACAATGAGCAGTTCTTC
-,TRBJ2-1,11,-,TRBV7-9,CASRKASEQFF,TGTGCCAGCAGGAAGGCTAGTGAGCAGTTCTTC
TRBD2,TRBJ2-1,14,once,TRBV27,CASKTSGGYNEQFF,TGTGCCAGCAAAACTAGCGGGGGATACAATGAGCAGTTCTTC
-,TRBJ2-7,11,-,TRBV6-6,CASSGTYEQYF,TGTGCCAGCAGTGGGACCTACGAGCAGTACTTC
-,TRBJ2-5,13,-,TRBV7-8,CASSLGTSETQYF,TGTGCCAGCAGCTTAGGCACTAGTGAGACCCAGTACTTC
-,TRBJ2-7,13,-,TRBV10-3,CAISESSPYEQYF,TGTGCCATCAGTGAGTCTTCCCCCTACGAGCAGTACTTC
-,TRBJ2-5,13,-,TRBV7-9,CASSPMGQETQYF,TGTGCCAGCAGCCCTATGGGCCAAGAGACCCAGTACTTC
-,TRBJ2-5,16,-,TRBV27,CASSLIGAGPRGTQYF,TGTGCCAGCAGTTTAATTGGTGCGGGACCTCGTGGGACCCAGTACTTC
-,TRBJ2-2,13,few,TRBV29-1,CSVERENPGELFF,TGCAGCGTTGAACGGGAAAACCCCGGGGAGCTGTTTTTT
TRBD1,TRBJ1-2,15,-,TRBV28,CASSFRDSRTYGYTF,TGTGCCAGCAGTTTCAGGGACAGTCGGACCTATGGCTACACCTTC
TRBD1,TRBJ1-5,15,-,TRBV5-6,CASSLGTGGGQPQHF,TGTGCCAGCAGCTTGGGGACAGGGGGCGGTCAGCCCCAGCATTTT
-,TRBJ2-1,15,-,TRBV7-9,CASSKAEKTYNEQFF,TGTGCCAGCAGCAAAGCGGAAAAGACCTACAATGAGCAGTTCTTC
TRBD2,TRBJ2-3,18,few,TRBV29-1,CSVEGWNDKAGGPNTQYF,TGCAGCGTTGAAGGTTGGAACGACAAAGCGGGAGGGCCGAATACGCAGTATTTT